These 2 T cell receptor beta chains were all obtained from the same sample, sequenced in a study of blood T cell repertoires in COVID-19. TCRdb's copy holds only in-frame clones and misses some; the assay was immunoSEQ multiplex PCR. The table has roughly 200,000 clones, around 87% seen once; the top ten hold 0.62%. Material: peripheral blood. The receptors shown here come from a middle-aged man with acute or convalescent COVID-19.

The chain recombines TRBV10-1 with TRBJ1-1; unclear D gene. Trimming left V 6 bases short and J 1 base short, with 6 bases between. Germline values: CDR1 WNHNN, CDR2 SYGVQD (reference sequence). The CDR3 is made up of 12 amino acids. The CDR3 region is CASSPGNTEAFF. The CDR3 coding sequence is TGCGCCAGCAGCCCGGGGAACACTGAAGCTTTCTTT.

The chain employs TRBV3-1 (or the pseudogene TRBV3-2) and TRBJ2-7; 13 nucleotides line up with TRBD2. CDR3 size: 15 residues. CDR1 and CDR2 (germline): LGHDT, YNNKEL (reference sequence). V shed 4 bases, J shed 4 bases, and the junction held 4 bases outside the gene matches. CDR3 protein: CASSLGTSGTYEQYF. For the CDR3, the DNA is TGTGCCAGCAGCCTTGGGACTAGCGGGACATACGAGCAGTACTTC.